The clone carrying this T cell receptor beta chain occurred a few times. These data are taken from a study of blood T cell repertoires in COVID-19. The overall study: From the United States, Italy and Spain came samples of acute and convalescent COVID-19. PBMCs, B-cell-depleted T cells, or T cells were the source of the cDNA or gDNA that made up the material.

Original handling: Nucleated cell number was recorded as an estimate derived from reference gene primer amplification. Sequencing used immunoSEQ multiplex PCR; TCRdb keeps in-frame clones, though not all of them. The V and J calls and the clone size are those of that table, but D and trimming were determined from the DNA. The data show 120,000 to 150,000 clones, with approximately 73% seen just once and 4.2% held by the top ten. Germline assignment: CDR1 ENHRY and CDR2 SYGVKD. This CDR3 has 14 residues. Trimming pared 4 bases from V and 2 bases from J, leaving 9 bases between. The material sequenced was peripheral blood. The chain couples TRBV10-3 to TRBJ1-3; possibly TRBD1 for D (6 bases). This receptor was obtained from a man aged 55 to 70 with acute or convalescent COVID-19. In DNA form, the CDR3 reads TGTGCCATCAGTGGAGGGGGAACTGGAAACACCATATATTTT. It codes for CAISGGGTGNTIYF.